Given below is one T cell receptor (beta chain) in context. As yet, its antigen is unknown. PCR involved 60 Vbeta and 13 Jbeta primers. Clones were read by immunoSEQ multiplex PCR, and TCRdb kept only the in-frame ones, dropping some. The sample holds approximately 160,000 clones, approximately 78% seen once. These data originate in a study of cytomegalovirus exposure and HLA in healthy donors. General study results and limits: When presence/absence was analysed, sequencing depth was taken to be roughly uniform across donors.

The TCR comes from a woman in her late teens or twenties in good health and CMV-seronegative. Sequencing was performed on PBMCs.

CDR3 protein: CASSLADYSGNTIYF. The CDR3 DNA reads as TGTGCCAGCAGCTTAGCCGACTACTCTGGAAACACCATATATTTT. The chain employs TRBV5-8 and TRBJ1-3; D is ambiguous. The length of the CDR3 is 15 residues. Germline-derived CDR1 and CDR2 are SGHTS and YDEGEE. Trimming pared 2 bases from V and 0 bases from J, leaving 9 bases between.